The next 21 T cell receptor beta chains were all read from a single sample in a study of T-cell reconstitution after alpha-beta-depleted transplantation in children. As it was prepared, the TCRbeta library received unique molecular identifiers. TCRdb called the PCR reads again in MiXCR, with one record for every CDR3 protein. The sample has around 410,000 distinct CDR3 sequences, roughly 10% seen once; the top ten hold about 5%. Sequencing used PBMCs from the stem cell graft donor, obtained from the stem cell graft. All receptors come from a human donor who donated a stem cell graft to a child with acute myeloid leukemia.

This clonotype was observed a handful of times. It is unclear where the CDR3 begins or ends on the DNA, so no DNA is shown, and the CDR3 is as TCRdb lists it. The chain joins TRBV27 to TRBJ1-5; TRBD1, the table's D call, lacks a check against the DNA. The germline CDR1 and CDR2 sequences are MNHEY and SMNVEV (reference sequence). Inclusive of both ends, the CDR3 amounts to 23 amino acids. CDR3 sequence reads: CASSLSVTKGRNDVDHPFSPSIF.

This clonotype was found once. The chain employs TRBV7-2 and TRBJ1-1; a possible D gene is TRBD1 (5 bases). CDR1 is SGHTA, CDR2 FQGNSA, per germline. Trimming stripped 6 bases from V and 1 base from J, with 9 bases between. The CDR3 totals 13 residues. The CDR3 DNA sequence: TGTGCCAGCAGACGGGGACCGAACACTGAAGCTTTCTTT. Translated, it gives CASRRGPNTEAFF.

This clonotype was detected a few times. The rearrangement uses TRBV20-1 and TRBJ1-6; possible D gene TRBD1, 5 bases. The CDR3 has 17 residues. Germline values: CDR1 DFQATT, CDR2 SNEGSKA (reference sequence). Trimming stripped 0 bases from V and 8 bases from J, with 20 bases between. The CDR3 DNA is TGCAGTGCTAGAGATTTCCGGGGGGGGACGCGTTATTCACCCCTCCACTTT. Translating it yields CSARDFRGGTRYSPLHF.

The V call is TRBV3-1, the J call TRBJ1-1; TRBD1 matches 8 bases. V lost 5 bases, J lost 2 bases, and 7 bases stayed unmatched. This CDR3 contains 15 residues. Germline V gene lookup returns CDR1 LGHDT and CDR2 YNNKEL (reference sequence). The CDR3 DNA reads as TGTGCCAGCAGCGCGGGAACAGGGGGTAACACTGAAGCTTTCTTT. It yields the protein CASSAGTGGNTEAFF.

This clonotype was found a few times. The CDR3 sequence is CASSILPGTSNQPQHF. CDR3 nucleotides: TGTGCCAGTAGTATCCTCCCAGGGACGAGCAATCAGCCCCAGCATTTT. The V call is TRBV19, the J call TRBJ1-5; maybe TRBD1 (5 bases). This CDR3 is built from 16 residues. CDR1 is LNHDA, CDR2 SQIVND, per germline (reference sequence). V lost 3 bases to trimming and J lost 1 base, with 13 bases between them.

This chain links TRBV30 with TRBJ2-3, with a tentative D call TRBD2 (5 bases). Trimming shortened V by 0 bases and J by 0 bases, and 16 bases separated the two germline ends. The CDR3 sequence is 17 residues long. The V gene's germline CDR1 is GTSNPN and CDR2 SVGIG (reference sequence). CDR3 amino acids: CAWSVGRTSSSTDTQYF. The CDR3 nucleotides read TGTGCCTGGAGTGTAGGCCGGACTTCCTCGAGCACAGATACGCAGTATTTT.

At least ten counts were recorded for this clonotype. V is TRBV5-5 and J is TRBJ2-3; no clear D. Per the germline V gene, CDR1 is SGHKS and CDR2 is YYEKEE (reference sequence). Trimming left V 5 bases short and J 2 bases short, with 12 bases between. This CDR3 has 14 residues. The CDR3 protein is CASRAGPLTDTQYF. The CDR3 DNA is TGTGCCAGCAGGGCCGGGCCCCTCACAGATACGCAGTATTTT.

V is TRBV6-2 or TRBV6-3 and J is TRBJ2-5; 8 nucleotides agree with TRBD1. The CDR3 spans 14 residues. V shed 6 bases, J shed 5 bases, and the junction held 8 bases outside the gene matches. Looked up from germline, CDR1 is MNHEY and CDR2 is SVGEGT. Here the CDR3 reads CASSHVWTGETQYF. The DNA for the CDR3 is TGTGCCAGCAGCCACGTCTGGACAGGGGAGACCCAGTACTTC.

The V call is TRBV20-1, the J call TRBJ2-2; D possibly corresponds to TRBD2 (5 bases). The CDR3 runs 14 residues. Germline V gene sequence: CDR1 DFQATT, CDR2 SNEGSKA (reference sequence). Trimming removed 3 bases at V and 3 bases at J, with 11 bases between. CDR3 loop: CSASERTYTGELFF. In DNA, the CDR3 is TGCAGTGCTAGTGAGCGGACTTACACCGGGGAGCTGTTTTTT.

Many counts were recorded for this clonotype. The DNA for the CDR3 is TGCAGCGTAAGAAGGGGGGATACGCAGTATTTT. This codes for CSVRRGDTQYF. The chain recombines TRBV29-1 with TRBJ2-3; TRBD1 is a possible D gene (6 bases). V dropped 6 bases and J dropped 6 bases, with 10 bases sitting between them. The CDR3 loop spans 11 amino acids. Germline V gives CDR1 SQVTM, CDR2 ANQGSEA.

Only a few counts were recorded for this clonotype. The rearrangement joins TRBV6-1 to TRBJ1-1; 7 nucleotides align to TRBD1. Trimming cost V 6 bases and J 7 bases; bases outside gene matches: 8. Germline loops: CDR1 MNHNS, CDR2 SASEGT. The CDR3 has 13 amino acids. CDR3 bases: TGTGCCAGCAGCCGCGGACAGGACGATGAAGCTTTCTTT. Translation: CASSRGQDDEAFF.

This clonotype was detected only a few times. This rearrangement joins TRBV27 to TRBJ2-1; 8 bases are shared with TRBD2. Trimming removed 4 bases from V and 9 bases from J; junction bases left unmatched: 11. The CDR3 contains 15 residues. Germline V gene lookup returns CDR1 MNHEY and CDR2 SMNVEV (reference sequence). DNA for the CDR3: TGTGCCAGCAGTTCCATAACCGGACTAGCCCCTGAGCAGTTCTTC. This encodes CASSSITGLAPEQFF.

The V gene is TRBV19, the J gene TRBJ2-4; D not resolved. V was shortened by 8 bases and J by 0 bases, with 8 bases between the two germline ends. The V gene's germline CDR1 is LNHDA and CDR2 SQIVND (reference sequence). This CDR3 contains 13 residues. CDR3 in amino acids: CASVGLAKNIQYF. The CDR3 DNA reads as TGTGCCAGTGTGGGTCTAGCCAAAAACATTCAGTACTTC.

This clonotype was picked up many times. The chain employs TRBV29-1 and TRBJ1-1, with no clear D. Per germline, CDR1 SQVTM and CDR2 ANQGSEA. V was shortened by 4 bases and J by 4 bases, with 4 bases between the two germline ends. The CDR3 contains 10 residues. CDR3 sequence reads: CSVGSTEAFF. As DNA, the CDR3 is TGCAGCGTTGGATCCACTGAAGCTTTCTTT.

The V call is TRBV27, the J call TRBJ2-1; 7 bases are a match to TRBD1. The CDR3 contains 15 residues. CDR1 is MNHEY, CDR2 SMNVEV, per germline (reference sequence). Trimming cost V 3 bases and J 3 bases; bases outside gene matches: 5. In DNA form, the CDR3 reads TGTGCCAGCAGTTTCGGGACAGCGCTCTACAATGAGCAGTTCTTC. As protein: CASSFGTALYNEQFF.

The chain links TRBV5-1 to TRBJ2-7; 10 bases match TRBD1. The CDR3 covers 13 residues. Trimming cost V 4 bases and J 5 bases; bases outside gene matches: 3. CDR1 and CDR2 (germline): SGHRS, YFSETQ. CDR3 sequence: CASSEGQGNEQYV. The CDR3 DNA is TGCGCCAGCAGCGAGGGACAGGGGAACGAGCAGTACGTC.

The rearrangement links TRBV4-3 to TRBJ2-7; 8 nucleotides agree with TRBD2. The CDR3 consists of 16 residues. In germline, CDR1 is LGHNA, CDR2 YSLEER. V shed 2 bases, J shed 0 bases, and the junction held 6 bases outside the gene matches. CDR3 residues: CASSQQLAESSYEQYF. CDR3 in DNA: TGCGCCAGCAGCCAACAACTAGCGGAGAGCTCCTACGAGCAGTACTTC.

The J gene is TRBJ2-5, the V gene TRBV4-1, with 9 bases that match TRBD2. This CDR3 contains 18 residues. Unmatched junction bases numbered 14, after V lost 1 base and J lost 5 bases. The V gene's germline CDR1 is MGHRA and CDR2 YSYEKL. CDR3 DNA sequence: TGCGCCAGCAGCCAAGGGGGACTAGCCAACGTCTGGAGCGAGACCCAGTACTTC. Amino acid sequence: CASSQGGLANVWSETQYF.

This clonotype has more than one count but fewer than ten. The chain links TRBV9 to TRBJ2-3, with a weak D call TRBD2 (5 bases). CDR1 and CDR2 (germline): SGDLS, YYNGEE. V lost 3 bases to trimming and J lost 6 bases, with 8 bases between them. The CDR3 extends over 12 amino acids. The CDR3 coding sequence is TGTGCCAGCAGCGCAAGAGGGGATACGCAGTATTTT. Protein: CASSARGDTQYF.

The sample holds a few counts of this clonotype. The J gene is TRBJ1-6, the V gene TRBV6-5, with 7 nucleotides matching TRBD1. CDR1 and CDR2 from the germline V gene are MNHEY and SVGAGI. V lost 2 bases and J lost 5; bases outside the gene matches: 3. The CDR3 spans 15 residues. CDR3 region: CASSYGGTDNSPLHF. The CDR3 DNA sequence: TGTGCCAGCAGTTACGGGGGGACAGATAATTCACCCCTCCACTTT.

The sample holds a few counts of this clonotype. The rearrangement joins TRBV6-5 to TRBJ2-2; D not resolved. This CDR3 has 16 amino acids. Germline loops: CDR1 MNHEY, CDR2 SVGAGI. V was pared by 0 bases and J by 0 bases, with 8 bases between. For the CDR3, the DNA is TGTGCCAGCAGTTACTCGGGCGGCACGAACACCGGGGAGCTGTTTTTT. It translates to CASSYSGGTNTGELFF.